This TCR beta chain is from a study of blood T cell repertoires in COVID-19. V trimming: 3 bases; J trimming: 0 bases; junction bases outside the gene matches: 3. CDR3 length: 14 amino acids. The germline gives CDR1 SQVTM, CDR2 ANQGSEA. The repertoire was sequenced with immunoSEQ multiplex PCR; TCRdb's copy has only in-frame clones and lacks some. The data contain approximately 81,000 clones, around 88% of them singletons. The J gene is TRBJ2-7, the V gene TRBV29-1; 9 nucleotides line up with TRBD2. The sample taken for sequencing was PBMCs or T cells enriched from blood (not recorded which). The sequence derives from a woman between 50 and 59 years old with acute COVID-19. The CDR3 DNA follows: TGCAGCGTTGACGGTAGCGGGAGCTCCTACGAGCAGTACTTC. Its translation is CSVDGSGSSYEQYF.